The 8 T cell receptor beta chains below all came from one sample that was sequenced in a study of cytomegalovirus exposure and HLA in healthy donors. With 60 Vbeta and 13 Jbeta primers, the PCR was carried out. Method: immunoSEQ multiplex PCR; TCRdb's copy keeps in-frame clones and lacks some. Of some 180,000 clones in the sample, about an eighth were seen once. Sequenced input: PBMCs. These receptors came from a man aged 45-65 years in good health and CMV-seropositive.

The sample holds a few counts of this clone. The chain has TRBV27 and TRBJ1-1; 8 nucleotides match TRBD1. The CDR3 is 12 amino acids. V lost 10 bases to trimming and J lost 4 bases; unmatched junction nucleotides: 5. Germline CDR1 reads MNHEY; CDR2 reads SMNVEV (reference sequence). In nucleotides, the CDR3 is TGTGCCACCAGCACAGGGGGCACTGAAGCTTTCTTT. It specifies CATSTGGTEAFF.

The CDR3 is CASSLALAVKETQYF. CDR3 bases: TGTGCCAGCAGCTTAGCGCTAGCGGTAAAAGAGACCCAGTACTTC. The V gene is TRBV7-9, the J gene TRBJ2-5, with TRBD2 matching 7 bases. The CDR3 length is 15 residues. After removal of 0 bases from V and 3 bases from J, the junction contained 4 bases not matched to a gene. Germline-derived CDR1 and CDR2 are SEHNR and FQNEAQ (reference sequence).

The DNA for the CDR3 is TGTGCCAGCAGTCCTTGGACAGGTGGGGGCTACACCTTC. This encodes CASSPWTGGGYTF. This chain joins TRBV27 and TRBJ1-2; 7 nucleotides line up with TRBD1. Germline V gene data show CDR1 as MNHEY and CDR2 as SMNVEV (reference sequence). With 5 bases clipped from V and 8 bases from J, the junction kept 8 bases outside the gene matches. The CDR3 spans 13 residues.

This clone was found a few times. The gene calls are TRBV5-6 and TRBJ2-2, with TRBD2 matching over 8 bases. Germline V gives CDR1 SGHDT, CDR2 YYEEEE. J was trimmed by 7 bases and V by 4 bases; bases with no gene match: 9. The CDR3 has 15 amino acids. In DNA, the CDR3 is TGTGCCAGCAGCCCCCCCGGGAGGGGCGGCGGGGAGCTGTTTTTT. This sequence encodes CASSPPGRGGGELFF.

The chain joins TRBV28 to TRBJ2-2; D might be TRBD2 (5 bases). The CDR3 contains 13 residues. Deletions cut 3 bases from V and 6 bases from J, with 8 bases between. Germline loops: CDR1 MDHEN, CDR2 SYDVKM. CDR3 in DNA: TGTGCCAGCAGTTTGATGAGGGCCGGGGAGCTGTTTTTT. It translates to CASSLMRAGELFF.

The chain carries TRBV15 and TRBJ1-2; the D is unclear. Germline V CDR1 and CDR2: LNHNV, YYDKDF (reference sequence). CDR3 size: 13 residues. Trimming removed 3 bases at V and 8 bases at J, with 13 bases between. The CDR3 nucleotides are TGTGCCACCAGCAGGACTTCGGACTCGGGCTACACCTTC. It translates to CATSRTSDSGYTF.

The chain joins TRBV5-1 to TRBJ2-3; D unclear. Deletions cut 2 bases from V and 9 bases from J, with 13 bases between. CDR1 SGHRS and CDR2 YFSETQ come from the germline V gene. The CDR3 covers 13 residues. The CDR3 DNA follows: TGCGCCAGCAGCTTCGCCCGGATAGCAACGCAGTATTTT. Encoded protein: CASSFARIATQYF. The full variable domain, in which reference TRBV5-1 and TRBJ2-3 provide the parts outside the CDR3, is KAGVTQTPRYLIKTRGQQVTLSCSPISGHRSVSWYQQTPGQGLQFLFEYFSETQRNKGNFPGRFSGRQFSNSRSEMNVSTLELGDSALYLCASSFARIATQYFGPGTRLTVL.

This clone was counted only a few times. The V and J genes are TRBV18 and TRBJ2-6; D is uncertain. Germline lookup yields CDR1 KGHSH and CDR2 LQKENI. There are 18 residues in the CDR3. Trimming left V 3 bases short and J 0 bases short, with 15 bases between. CDR3 sequence reads: CASSPIEATYSGANVLTF. As DNA, the CDR3 is TGTGCCAGCTCACCTATAGAAGCGACTTACTCTGGGGCCAACGTCCTGACTTTC.